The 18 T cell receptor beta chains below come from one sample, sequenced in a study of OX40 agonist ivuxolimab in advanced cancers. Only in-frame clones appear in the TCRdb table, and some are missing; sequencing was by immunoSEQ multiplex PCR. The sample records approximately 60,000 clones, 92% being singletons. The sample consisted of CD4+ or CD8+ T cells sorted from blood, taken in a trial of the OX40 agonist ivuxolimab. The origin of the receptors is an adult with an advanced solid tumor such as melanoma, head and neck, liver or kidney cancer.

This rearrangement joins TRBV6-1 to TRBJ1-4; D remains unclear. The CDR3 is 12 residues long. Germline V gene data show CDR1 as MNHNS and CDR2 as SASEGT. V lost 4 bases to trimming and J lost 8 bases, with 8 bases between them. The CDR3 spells CASSGPSEKLFF. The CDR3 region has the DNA TGTGCCAGCAGTGGGCCAAGCGAAAAACTGTTTTTT.

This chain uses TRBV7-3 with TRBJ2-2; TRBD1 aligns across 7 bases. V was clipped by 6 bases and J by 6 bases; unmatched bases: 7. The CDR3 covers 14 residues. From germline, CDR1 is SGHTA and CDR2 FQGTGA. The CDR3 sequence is CASSFTGAAGELFF. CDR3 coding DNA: TGTGCCAGCAGTTTCACAGGGGCCGCCGGGGAGCTGTTTTTT. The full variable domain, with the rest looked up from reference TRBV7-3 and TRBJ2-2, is GAGVSQTPSNKVTEKGKYVELRCDPISGHTALYWYRQSLGQGPEFLIYFQGTGAADDSGLPNDRFFAVRPEGSVSTLKIQRTERGDSAVYLCASSFTGAAGELFFGEGSRLTVL.

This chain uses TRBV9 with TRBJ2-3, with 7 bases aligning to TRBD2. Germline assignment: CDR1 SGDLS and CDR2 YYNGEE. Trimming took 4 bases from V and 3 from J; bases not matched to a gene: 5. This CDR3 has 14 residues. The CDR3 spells CASSRDYSTDTQYF. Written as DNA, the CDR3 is TGTGCCAGCAGCCGGGACTATAGTACAGATACGCAGTATTTT.

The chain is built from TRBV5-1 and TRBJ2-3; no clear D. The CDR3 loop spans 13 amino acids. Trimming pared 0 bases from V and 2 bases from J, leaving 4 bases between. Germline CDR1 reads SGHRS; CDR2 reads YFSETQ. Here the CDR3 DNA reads TGCGCCAGCAGCTTGGCCGTCACAGATACGCAGTATTTT. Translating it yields CASSLAVTDTQYF.

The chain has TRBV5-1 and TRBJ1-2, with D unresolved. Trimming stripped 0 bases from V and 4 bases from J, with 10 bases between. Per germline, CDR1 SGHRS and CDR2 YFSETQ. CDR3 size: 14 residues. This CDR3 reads CASSLARNPYGYTF. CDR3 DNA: TGCGCCAGCAGCTTGGCCCGGAACCCCTATGGCTACACCTTC.

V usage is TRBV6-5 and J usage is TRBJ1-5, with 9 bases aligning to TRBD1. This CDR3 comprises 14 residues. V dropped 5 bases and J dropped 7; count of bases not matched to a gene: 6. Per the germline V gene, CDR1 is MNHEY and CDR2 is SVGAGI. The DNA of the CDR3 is TGTGCCAGCAGTGGAGGGACAGGGAGACAGCCCCAGCATTTT. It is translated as CASSGGTGRQPQHF.

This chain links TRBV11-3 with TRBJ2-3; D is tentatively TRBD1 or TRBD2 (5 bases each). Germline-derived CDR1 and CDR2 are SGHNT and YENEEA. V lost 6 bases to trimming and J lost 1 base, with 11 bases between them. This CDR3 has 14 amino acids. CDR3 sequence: CASSLGRGTDTQYF. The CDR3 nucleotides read TGTGCCAGCAGTCTGGGGCGGGGCACAGATACGCAGTATTTT.

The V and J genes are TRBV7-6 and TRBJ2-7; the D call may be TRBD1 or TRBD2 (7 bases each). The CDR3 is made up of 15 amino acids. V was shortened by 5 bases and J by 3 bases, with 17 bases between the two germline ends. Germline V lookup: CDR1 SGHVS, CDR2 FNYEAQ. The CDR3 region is CASSPRGGSNYEQYF. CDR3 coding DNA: TGTGCCAGCAGCCCCAGGGGGGGGTCTAACTACGAGCAGTACTTC. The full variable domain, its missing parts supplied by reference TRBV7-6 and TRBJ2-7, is GAGVSQSPRYKVTKRGQDVALRCDPISGHVSLYWYRQALGQGPEFLTYFNYEAQQDKSGLPNDRFSAERPEGSISTLTIQRTEQRDSAMYRCASSPRGGSNYEQYFGPGTRLTVT.

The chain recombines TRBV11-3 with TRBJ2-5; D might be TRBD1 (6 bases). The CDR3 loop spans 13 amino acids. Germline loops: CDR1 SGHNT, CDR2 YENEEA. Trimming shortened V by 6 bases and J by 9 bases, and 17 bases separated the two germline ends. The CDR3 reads CASSYNDPGAQYF. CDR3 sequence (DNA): TGTGCCAGCAGTTACAACGACCCAGGGGCCCAGTACTTC.

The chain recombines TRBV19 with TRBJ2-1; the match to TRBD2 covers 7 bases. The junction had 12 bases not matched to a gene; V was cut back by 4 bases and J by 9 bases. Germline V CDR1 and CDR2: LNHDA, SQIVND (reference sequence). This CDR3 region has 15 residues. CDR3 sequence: CASSRGKRREGEQFF. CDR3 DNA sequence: TGTGCCAGTAGTAGGGGAAAGCGGAGGGAGGGTGAGCAGTTCTTC.

This CDR3 reads CASSFTGSGYTF. CDR3 sequence (DNA): TGCGCCAGCAGCTTCACAGGGTCTGGCTACACCTTC. V and J are TRBV5-1 and TRBJ1-2; weak D call: TRBD1 (6 bases). V was trimmed by 2 bases and J by 7 bases, leaving 9 bases between them. The CDR3 sequence is 12 residues long. The V gene's germline CDR1 is SGHRS and CDR2 YFSETQ.

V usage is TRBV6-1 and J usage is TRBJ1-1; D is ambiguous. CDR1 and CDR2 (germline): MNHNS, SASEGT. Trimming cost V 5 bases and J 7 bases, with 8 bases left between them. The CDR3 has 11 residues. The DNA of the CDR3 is TGTGCCAGCAGTTCTTGGGGTGAAGCTTTCTTT. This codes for CASSSWGEAFF.

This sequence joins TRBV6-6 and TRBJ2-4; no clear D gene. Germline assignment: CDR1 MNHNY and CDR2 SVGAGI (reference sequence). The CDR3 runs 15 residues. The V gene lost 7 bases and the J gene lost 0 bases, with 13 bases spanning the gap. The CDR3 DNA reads TGTGCCAGCACTGTTACCGGATTAGCCAAAAACATTCAGTACTTC. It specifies CASTVTGLAKNIQYF.

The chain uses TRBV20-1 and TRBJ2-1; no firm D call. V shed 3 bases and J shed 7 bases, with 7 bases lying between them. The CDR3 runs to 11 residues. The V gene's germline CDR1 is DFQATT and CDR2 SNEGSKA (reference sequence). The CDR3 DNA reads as TGCAGTGCTAGCAGAATAAATGAGCAGTTCTTC. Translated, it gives CSASRINEQFF.

The CDR3 region is CASSLTGTHQETQYF. The CDR3, as DNA: TGTGCCAGCAGCCTTACCGGGACACATCAAGAGACCCAGTACTTC. The gene calls are TRBV6-1 and TRBJ2-5, with D perhaps TRBD1 (6 bases). Germline V gene data show CDR1 as MNHNS and CDR2 as SASEGT. The CDR3 has 15 residues. Trimming took 6 bases from V and 2 from J, leaving 16 bases between them.

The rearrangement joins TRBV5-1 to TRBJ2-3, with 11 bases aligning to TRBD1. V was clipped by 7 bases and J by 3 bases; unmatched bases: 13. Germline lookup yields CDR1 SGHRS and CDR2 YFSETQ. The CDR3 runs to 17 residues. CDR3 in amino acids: CASSPLTGTGGTDTQYF. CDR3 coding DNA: TGCGCCAGCTCCCCCCTAACCGGGACAGGGGGGACAGATACGCAGTATTTT.

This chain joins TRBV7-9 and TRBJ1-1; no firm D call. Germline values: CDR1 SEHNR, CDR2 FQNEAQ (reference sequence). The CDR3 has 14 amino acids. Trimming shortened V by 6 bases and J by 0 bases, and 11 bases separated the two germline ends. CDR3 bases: TGTGCCAGCAGTCCACAGTACTTGAACACTGAAGCTTTCTTT. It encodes CASSPQYLNTEAFF.

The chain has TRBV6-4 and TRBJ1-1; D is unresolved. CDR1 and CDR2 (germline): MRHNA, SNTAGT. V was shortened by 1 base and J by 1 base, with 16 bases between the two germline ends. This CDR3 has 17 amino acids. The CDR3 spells CASSDWLVKTPNTEAFF. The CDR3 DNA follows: TGTGCCAGCAGTGACTGGTTAGTCAAAACACCGAACACTGAAGCTTTCTTT.